The subject of this entry is one TCR beta chain. This clonotype was counted many times. The antigen this receptor binds is unknown. Qualities for individual bases were not recorded, and no much larger clone is one base off. The sample belongs to a study of T cells in Graves' hyperthyroidism and ophthalmopathy (dated by TCRdb to between 2018 and 2021). Background for the entire study: Peripheral blood samples were taken at initial diagnosis, before any treatment was given. To identify TCR V-J signatures that set the groups apart, the researchers used a discovery cohort of more than 95 patients, made up of 43 with Graves' ophthalmopathy and 57 with stable Graves' hyperthyroidism. Whether ophthalmopathy could be predicted prospectively was tested in an independent validation cohort made up of about 20 hyperthyroidism patients plus 17 patients who later progressed to ophthalmopathy. For training and testing, the 95 to 100 patients in the discovery cohort were randomly divided in a 7:3 ratio. Thyroid tissue and blood T-cell repertoires from roughly six Graves' hyperthyroidism patients were also compared in the study. Following sampling, methimazole starting at 30 mg daily was given to hyperthyroidism patients, and high-dose intravenous methylprednisolone was given to ophthalmopathy patients. TCR Vbeta CDR3 sequencing of roughly 140 peripheral blood samples (fewer than 45 ophthalmopathy, 75 hyperthyroidism and around 17 progressor patients) is reported in the paper.

For CDR1 and CDR2, the germline V gene (reference sequence) lists LGHDT and YNNKEL. From V the trimming removes 1 base and from J it removes 0 bases, while the gene matches leave 4 bases of the junction unaccounted for. The cysteine opens and the phenylalanine closes a CDR3 of 16 amino acids. Of the read, only the CDR3 DNA is kept; its 48 bases are in frame from base 1. Amplification of TCR beta CDR3 regions was carried out from RNA transcripts. A first-round RT-PCR of the TCR CDR3 used the HTBI primer set with the Qiagen OneStep RT-PCR kit. Libraries were constructed in a second round of multiplex PCR, after which size selection and purification were carried out. Paired-end sequencing of the libraries was performed with 100 bp reads on an Illumina HiSeq2000. For the original study's pipeline: SOAPnuke was used to process the raw data, with reads discarded if the reads contained adapters or uncalled bases, had a mean Phred below 15, or lacked an exact constant-primer or identifier match. High-quality paired reads were merged with COPE v1.2.5, and unique nucleotide sequences were defined as clonotypes. MiTCR v1.1 was used to align clonotypes to the IMGT TRBV, TRBD and TRBJ reference segments. Analysis was restricted to V-J combinations with a frequency above 0.0001, which covered roughly 99% of repertoires. A TCS score was defined as the ratio between F50 (clonal expansion) and ExV (chaos), using BLOSUM62-based TCRdist between CDR3 peptides within each V-J. Welch's t-statistics and random forest reduced 514 V-J features to some 14, which were used in a naive Bayes classifier (R e1071). TCRdb redid the processing of the public reads, applying fastp at Q25 and MiXCR, and retained in-frame beta chains. Records with the same CDR3 protein are collapsed into one entry carrying the most frequent genes and DNA. The V and J calls follow TCRdb's processing rather than the paper's. Within this sample are around 240,000 distinct CDR3 sequences, with about 14% of them counted one time only. The top ten constitute roughly 14% of the sample.

Study-level results and caveats: No statistical method was used to set the sample size in advance, and investigators knew the group allocation. Most expanded thyroid clonotypes (frequency above 0.001) were also detected in blood, a finding suggesting that blood repertoires may reflect thyroid immune responses. In cross-validation, a model built on a 13 V-J signature told ophthalmopathy apart from stable hyperthyroidism with under 90% sensitivity and about 81% specificity, and in testing the same model reached 80%/75%. During validation, the model predicted progression to ophthalmopathy a median of approximately 7 months ahead of onset, with around 70% sensitivity and around 72% specificity.

Hyperthyroidism patients were newly diagnosed, had a disease duration of under 2 months, and were aged 18 to 65 years. Any patient with an uncontrolled infection, another autoimmune disease, pregnancy or lactation was excluded. Diagnoses relied on clinical symptoms, serum thyroxine and TRAb, thyroid ultrasound and orbital computed tomography. Blood from progressor patients was drawn when they were first diagnosed with hyperthyroidism, before any ophthalmopathy symptoms appeared. PBMCs were separated from approximately 10 ml of fresh peripheral blood using Ficoll-Paque density gradient centrifugation. Patients classed as progressors first received a Graves' hyperthyroidism diagnosis and then went on to develop ophthalmopathy during follow-up. Total RNA was extracted using Trizol reagent, and RNA quality was assessed on an Agilent 2100 Bioanalyzer.

The receptor was isolated from a woman between 35 and 50 years old with Graves' hyperthyroidism that later progressed to Graves' ophthalmopathy. The sample taken for sequencing was blood. Recombination connected TRBV3-1 to TRBJ2-3; 7 middle bases align to TRBD1. The DNA sequence is TGTGCCAGCAGCCAAGGACAGGGTCTAAGCACAGATACGCAGTATTTT. This yields the protein CASSQGQGLSTDTQYF.